This TCR beta chain was identified in a study of T cells in Graves' hyperthyroidism and ophthalmopathy. Study-wide results and limits: In blood, most of the thyroid clonotypes expanded above 0.001 were also present. Ophthalmopathy, which appeared later, was predicted by the model a median 6.5 months before onset.

This CDR3 has 16 residues. Trimming stripped 0 bases from V and 0 bases from J, with 10 bases between. The germline V gene encodes CDR1 SGDLS and CDR2 YYNGEE. TCR beta CDR3 sequences were amplified from RNA transcripts. HTBI primers were used for first-round RT-PCR of the TCR CDR3. TCRdb used MiXCR to reprocess the multiplex PCR reads, holding one entry per CDR3 protein. The sample lists roughly 400,000 distinct CDR3 sequences, 11% to 15% occurring once. Remarks on this clonotype: The antigen is not known.

The V and J genes are TRBV9 and TRBJ2-1, with TRBD2 as a possible D gene (6 bases). The sequence came from a man in his fifties with Graves' ophthalmopathy. Input material: blood. The CDR3: CASSVAAGSSYNEQFF. The CDR3 DNA reads as TGTGCCAGCAGCGTAGCGGCGGGGAGCTCCTACAATGAGCAGTTCTTC.